These T cell receptor beta chains were read from a single sample in a study of identical twins. Each CDR3 protein is one row after TCRdb ran MiXCR on the 5' RACE reads. The sample holds approximately 350,000 distinct CDR3 sequences, roughly an eighth seen once. These sequences were also reported in another study, on yellow fever vaccine responses in identical twins.

The sequenced sample consisted of CD8+ T cells sorted from blood. These receptors were obtained from a woman aged 18-30 years in good health. Both conserved end residues are part of each CDR3. D genes are given only for firm matches. Expanded clones are given a class, and other clones once, few, many or no size at all.

size,J,D,V,CDR3,DNA
.,TRBJ2-1,.,TRBV12-3/TRBV12-4,CASSLITSYNEQFF,TGTGCCAGCAGTTTAATAACCTCCTACAATGAGCAGTTCTTC
few,TRBJ2-1,.,TRBV12-3/TRBV12-4,CASTPPIMGPNEQFF,TGTGCCAGCACCCCTCCGATAATGGGTCCAAATGAGCAGTTCTTC
few,TRBJ2-2,.,TRBV6-5,CASSYYLVDTGELFF,TGTGCCAGCAGTTACTATTTGGTGGACACCGGGGAGCTGTTTTTT
.,TRBJ1-4,TRBD1,TRBV3-1,CASSQVVRTGMDEKLFF,TGTGCCAGCAGCCAGGTGGTTCGGACAGGGATGGATGAAAAACTGTTTTTT
many,TRBJ2-1,TRBD2,TRBV20-1,CSASGTSGAYNEQFF,TGCAGTGCTAGCGGGACTAGCGGGGCCTACAATGAGCAGTTCTTC
many,TRBJ2-7,.,TRBV5-1,CASSHGLGYEQYF,TGCGCCAGCAGCCACGGGTTAGGATACGAGCAGTACTTC
.,TRBJ2-1,TRBD2,TRBV24-1,CATRRGGLSSSEQFF,TGTGCCACCCGGAGGGGAGGGCTCTCTAGTAGTGAGCAGTTCTTC
.,TRBJ1-2,.,TRBV24-1,CATSTARPGSYGYTF,TGTGCCACCAGCACCGCCCGCCCAGGAAGCTATGGCTACACCTTC
.,TRBJ2-7,.,TRBV5-6,CASSPTIGYSYEQYF,TGTGCCAGCAGCCCAACCATAGGCTACTCCTACGAGCAGTACTTC
many,TRBJ2-2,.,TRBV12-3/TRBV12-4,CASSRPGRETGELFF,TGTGCCAGCAGTCGACCGGGACGGGAGACCGGGGAGCTGTTTTTT
few,TRBJ2-1,.,TRBV9,CASSVGGMAYNEQFF,TGTGCCAGCAGCGTAGGGGGTATGGCCTACAATGAGCAGTTCTTC
.,TRBJ2-5,.,TRBV7-6,CASSPSGKQETQYF,TGTGCCAGCAGCCCTTCGGGGAAGCAAGAGACCCAGTACTTC
.,TRBJ2-6,.,TRBV11-1,CASSSRNTLGQDLSGANVLTF,TGTGCCAGCAGCTCCCGGAACACACTGGGCCAGGACCTCTCTGGGGCCAACGTCCTGACTTTC
.,TRBJ2-1,.,TRBV4-1,CASSQGWDLSYNEQFF,TGCGCCAGCAGCCAAGGGTGGGATTTGTCCTACAATGAGCAGTTCTTC
few,TRBJ1-2,.,TRBV11-2,CASSLDNPNYGYTF,TGTGCCAGCAGCTTAGACAACCCTAACTATGGCTACACCTTC
many,TRBJ2-1,.,TRBV5-6,CASSAIRDEQFF,TGTGCCAGCAGCGCCATCAGGGATGAGCAGTTCTTC
.,TRBJ1-2,TRBD1,TRBV20-1,CSAHKGDRLNYGYTF,TGCAGTGCTCACAAAGGGGACAGGCTTAACTATGGCTACACCTTC
.,TRBJ2-2,TRBD2,TRBV28,CASRTGTSSAGELFF,TGTGCCAGCAGAACCGGGACTAGCTCGGCCGGGGAGCTGTTTTTT
few,TRBJ2-3,.,TRBV6-2/TRBV6-3,CASSYPSRTQYF,TGTGCCAGCAGTTACCCCAGCCGTACGCAGTATTTT
.,TRBJ2-5,TRBD1,TRBV12-3/TRBV12-4,CASRSQGQGGETQYF,TGTGCCAGCAGGAGCCAGGGACAGGGGGGAGAGACCCAGTACTTC
.,TRBJ2-1,.,TRBV14,CASSQAGEQFF,TGTGCCAGCAGCCAAGCGGGGGAGCAGTTCTTC
many,TRBJ2-1,.,TRBV12-3/TRBV12-4,CASRDPRGQFF,TGTGCCAGCAGGGACCCTCGAGGGCAGTTCTTC
.,TRBJ1-1,.,TRBV5-1,CASSLGGGVTFF,TGCGCCAGCAGCTTGGGTGGGGGTGTAACTTTCTTT
many,TRBJ2-3,.,TRBV7-9,CASSNRNYLAKDTQYF,TGTGCCAGCAGCAACCGGAACTACCTAGCTAAAGATACGCAGTATTTT
.,TRBJ2-1,.,TRBV7-9,CASSLGLPNEQFF,TGTGCCAGCAGCTTAGGGCTCCCCAATGAGCAGTTCTTC